The 2 T cell receptor beta chains listed next were all sequenced from one sample in a study of shared clonotypes between healthy human individuals. Using immunoSEQ multiplex PCR, the repertoire was profiled, and TCRdb retains in-frame clones only, with some absent. The table has about 590,000 clones, 95% seen once. Naive CD8 cells lacked CD45RO and underwent positive selection for CCR7, leaving out terminally differentiated effector memory CD45RA+ cells. Source material: naive CD8+ T cells sorted from blood. The receptors come from a woman in her thirties in good health.

The rearrangement uses TRBV27 and TRBJ2-1; 10 bases match TRBD2. V dropped 6 bases and J dropped 2; count of bases not matched to a gene: 4. Germline values: CDR1 MNHEY, CDR2 SMNVEV (reference sequence). This CDR3 contains 15 residues. The CDR3, as DNA: TGTGCCAGCAGGTGGACTAGCGGTCCCTACAATGAGCAGTTCTTC. Translated: CASRWTSGPYNEQFF.

V is TRBV6-5 and J is TRBJ2-7; D is perhaps TRBD1 or TRBD2 (5 bases each). CDR3 length equals 13 residues. V lost 2 bases and J lost 7, with 12 bases in between. Germline V gene lookup returns CDR1 MNHEY and CDR2 SVGAGI. The CDR3 reads CASSYGGVGEQYF. The CDR3 DNA is TGTGCCAGCAGTTACGGGGGAGTAGGAGAGCAGTACTTC.